This is a list of T cell receptor beta chains from one sample in a study of technical replicates of blood from a few donors. Using immunoSEQ multiplex PCR, the repertoire was profiled, and TCRdb retains in-frame clones only, with some absent. Here the sample spans over 15,000 clones, 70% to 90% being singletons. Specimen: PBMCs. Receptors were obtained from a human donor in good health. Each CDR3 is given with its conserved first and last residue. The order of the fields is V gene, CDR3 protein.

TRBV7-9 CASSPRGYEQYF
TRBV4-2 CASSQGTAGEVETQYF
TRBV2 CASAAGTGGGGEKLFF
TRBV4-1 CASSQDGWTSEEFF
TRBV28 CASTLRTGGVGEAFF
TRBV25-1 CASSDTSGADTQYF
TRBV19 CASSIPGQGIYGYTF
TRBV2 CASSSGRLDNEQFF
TRBV19 CASATGGSNEKLFF
TRBV10-3 CAISGLAGEGTQYF
TRBV27 CASSTVRTSGINEQFF
TRBV19 CASSQQGTETQYF
TRBV7-9 CASSLDGWGLFF
TRBV6-1 CASSVDRSGANVLTF
TRBV4-1 CASSPSGAGDNEQFF
TRBV25-1 CASSEITGQGVLDTQYF
TRBV7-9 CASRGQGAFDGGGYTF
TRBV5-1 CASSLKGDTEAFF
TRBV27 CASSSGQGPVMYF
TRBV7-9 CASSFLVGGTDTQYF
TRBV27 CASRSGVYNEQFF
TRBV7-3 CASSFSAPTDTQYF
TRBV27 CASSLRLAGYTGELFF
TRBV7-9 CASSLGDNSETQYF
TRBV30 CAWSVHRDEQYF
TRBV7-2 CASSSNLDPIYEQYF
TRBV6-4 CASSPSTGYQPQHF
TRBV7-9 CASKWGTETQYF
TRBV30 CAWSDWAAGNTIYF
TRBV27 CASSTRLVLGGELFF
TRBV6-4 CASSDWGQGESTGELFF
TRBV25-1 CASSVQRSVNTEAFF
TRBV9 CASSPWDSTGELFF
TRBV14 CASSQAQTYQETQYF
TRBV11-2 CASSKGDVLNTEAFF
TRBV5-1 CASSSTLAGIGGTGELFF
TRBV20-1 CGGRGDEKLFF
TRBV19 CASSIPGTYNEQFF
TRBV6-6 CASSYPDGGSNQPQHF
TRBV6-6 CASSYSSGQVYEQYF
TRBV2 CASSGQGSSTGELFF
TRBV27 CASSTLLPSGGSSYEQYF
TRBV7-3 CASSFYRNTEAFF
TRBV7-9 CASSLAGQGTEAFF
TRBV30 CAWRTPGQGEQFF
TRBV7-2 CASSLMGTGETEAFF
TRBV9 CASSVAGRVVDEQYF
TRBV5-3 CARSLRLAESTDTQYF
TRBV7-6 CASSSEAGSYNEQFF